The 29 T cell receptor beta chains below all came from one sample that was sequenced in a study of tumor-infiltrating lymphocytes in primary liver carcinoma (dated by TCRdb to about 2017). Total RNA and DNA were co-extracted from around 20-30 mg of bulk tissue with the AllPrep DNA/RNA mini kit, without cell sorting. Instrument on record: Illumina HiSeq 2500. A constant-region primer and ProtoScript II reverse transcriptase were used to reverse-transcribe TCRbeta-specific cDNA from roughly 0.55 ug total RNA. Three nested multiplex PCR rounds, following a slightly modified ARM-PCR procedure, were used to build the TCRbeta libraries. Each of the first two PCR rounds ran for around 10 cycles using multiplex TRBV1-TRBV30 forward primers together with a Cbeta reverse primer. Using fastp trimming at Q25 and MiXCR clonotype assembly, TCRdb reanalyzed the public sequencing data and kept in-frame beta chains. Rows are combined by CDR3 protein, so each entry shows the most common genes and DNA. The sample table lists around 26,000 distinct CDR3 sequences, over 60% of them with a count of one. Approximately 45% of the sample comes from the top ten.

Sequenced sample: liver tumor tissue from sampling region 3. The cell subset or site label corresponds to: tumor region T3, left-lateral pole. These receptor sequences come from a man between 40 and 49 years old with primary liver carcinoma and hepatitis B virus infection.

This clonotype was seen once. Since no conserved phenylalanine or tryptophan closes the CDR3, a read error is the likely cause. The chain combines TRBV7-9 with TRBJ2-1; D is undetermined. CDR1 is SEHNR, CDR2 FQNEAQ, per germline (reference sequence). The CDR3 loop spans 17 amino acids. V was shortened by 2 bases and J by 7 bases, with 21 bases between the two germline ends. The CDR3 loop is CASSLPYKRPKTNEQFS. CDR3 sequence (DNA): TGTGCCAGCAGCTTACCGTATAAGAGGCCTAAAACAAATGAGCAGTTCTCC.

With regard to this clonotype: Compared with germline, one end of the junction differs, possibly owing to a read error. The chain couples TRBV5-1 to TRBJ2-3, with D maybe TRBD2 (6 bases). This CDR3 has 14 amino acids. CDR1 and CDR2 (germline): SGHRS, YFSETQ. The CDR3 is CTSSRRESTDTQYF. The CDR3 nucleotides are TGCACCAGCAGTCGGAGGGAGAGCACAGATACGCAGTATTTT. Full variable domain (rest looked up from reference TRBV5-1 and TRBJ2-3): KAGVTQTPRYLIKTRGQQVTLSCSPISGHRSVSWYQQTPGQGLQFLFEYFSETQRNKGNFPGRFSGRQFSNSRSEMNVSTLELGDSALYLCTSSRRESTDTQYFGPGTRLTVL.

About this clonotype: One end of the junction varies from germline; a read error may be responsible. Here the CDR3 reads CCVRRPASDMQYF. In nucleotides, the CDR3 is TGCTGTGTGCGGCGGCCAGCCTCAGATATGCAGTATTTT. The chain recombines TRBV29-1 with TRBJ2-3; the D is unclear. There are 13 residues in the CDR3. In germline, CDR1 is SQVTM, CDR2 ANQGSEA.

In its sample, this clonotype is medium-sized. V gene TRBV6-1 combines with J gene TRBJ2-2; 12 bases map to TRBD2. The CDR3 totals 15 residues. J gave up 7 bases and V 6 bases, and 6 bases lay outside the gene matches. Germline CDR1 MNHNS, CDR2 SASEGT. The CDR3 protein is CASSGLAGTVGELFF. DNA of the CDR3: TGTGCCAGCAGCGGACTAGCGGGAACGGTCGGGGAGCTGTTTTTT.

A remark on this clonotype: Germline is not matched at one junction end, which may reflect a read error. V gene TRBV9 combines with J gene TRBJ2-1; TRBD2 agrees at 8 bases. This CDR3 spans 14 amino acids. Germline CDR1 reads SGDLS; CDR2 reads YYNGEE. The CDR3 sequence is CASSVAGRIHVQFF. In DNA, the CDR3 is TGTGCTAGCAGCGTAGCGGGGAGGATCCATGTGCAGTTCTTC.

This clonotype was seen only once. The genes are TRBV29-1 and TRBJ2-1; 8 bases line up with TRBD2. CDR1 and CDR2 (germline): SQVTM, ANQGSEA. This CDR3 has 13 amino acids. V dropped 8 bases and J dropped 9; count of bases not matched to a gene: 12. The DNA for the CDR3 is TGCAGCCTTCTGGGACTAGGAGACAGTGAGCAGTTCTTC. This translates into CSLLGLGDSEQFF.

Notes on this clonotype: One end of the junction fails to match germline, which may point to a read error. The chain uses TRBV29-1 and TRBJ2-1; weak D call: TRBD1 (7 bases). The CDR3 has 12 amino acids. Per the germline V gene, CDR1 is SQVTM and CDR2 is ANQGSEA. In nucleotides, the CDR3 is TGCAGTGCCCGTCCAGGGGGGAATGAGCAGTGCTTC. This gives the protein CSARPGGNEQCF.

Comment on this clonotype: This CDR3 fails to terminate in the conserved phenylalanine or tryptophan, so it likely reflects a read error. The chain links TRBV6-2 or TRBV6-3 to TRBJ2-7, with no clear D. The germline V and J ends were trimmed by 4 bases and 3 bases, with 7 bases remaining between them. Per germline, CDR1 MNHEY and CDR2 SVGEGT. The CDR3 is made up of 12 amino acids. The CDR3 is CASSFESYEQYL. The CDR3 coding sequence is TGTGCCAGCAGTTTTGAGAGCTACGAGCAGTACCTC.

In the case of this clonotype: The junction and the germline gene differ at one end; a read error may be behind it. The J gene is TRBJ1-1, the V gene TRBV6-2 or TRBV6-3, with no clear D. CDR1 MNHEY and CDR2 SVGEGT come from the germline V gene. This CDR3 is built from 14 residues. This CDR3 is CASSYPELNIEAIF. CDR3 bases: TGCGCCAGCAGTTACCCAGAGCTGAACATTGAAGCTATCTTT.

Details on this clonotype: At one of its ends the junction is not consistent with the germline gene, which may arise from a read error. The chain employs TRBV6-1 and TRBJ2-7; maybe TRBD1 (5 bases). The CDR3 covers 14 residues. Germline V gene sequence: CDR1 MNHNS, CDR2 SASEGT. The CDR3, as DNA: TGTGCCAGCAGCGAAGGGGCTCTCCCCTATGAGCAGTACTTC. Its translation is CASSEGALPYEQYF.

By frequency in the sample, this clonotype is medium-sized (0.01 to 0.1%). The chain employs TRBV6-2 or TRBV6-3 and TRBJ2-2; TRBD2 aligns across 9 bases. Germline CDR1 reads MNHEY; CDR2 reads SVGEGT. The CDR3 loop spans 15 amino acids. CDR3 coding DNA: TGTTCGACGGGTAGCGGGAGATCAGGCACCGGGGAGCTGTTTTTT. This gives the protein CSTGSGRSGTGELFF.

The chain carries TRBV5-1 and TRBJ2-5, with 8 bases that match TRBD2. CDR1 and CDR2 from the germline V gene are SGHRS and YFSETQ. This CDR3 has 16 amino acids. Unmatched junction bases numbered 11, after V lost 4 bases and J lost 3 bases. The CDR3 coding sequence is TGCGCCAGCAGCCTGACTTGGGGCGGGGGGAAAGAGACCCAGTACTTC. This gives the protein CASSLTWGGGKETQYF.

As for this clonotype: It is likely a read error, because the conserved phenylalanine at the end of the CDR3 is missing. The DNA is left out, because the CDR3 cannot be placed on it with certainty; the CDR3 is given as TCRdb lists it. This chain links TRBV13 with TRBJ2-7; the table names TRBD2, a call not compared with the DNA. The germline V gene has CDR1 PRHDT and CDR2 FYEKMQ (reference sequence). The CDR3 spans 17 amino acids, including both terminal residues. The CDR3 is CASSIGRGLAGSYERYL.

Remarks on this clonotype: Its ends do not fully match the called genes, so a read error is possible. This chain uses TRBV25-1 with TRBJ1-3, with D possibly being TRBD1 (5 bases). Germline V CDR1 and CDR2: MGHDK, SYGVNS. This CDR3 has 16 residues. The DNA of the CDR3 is TGTGCCACCAGTTGCCGGGACCGTACTCAGGGAAACACCATATATTTT. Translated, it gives CATSCRDRTQGNTIYF. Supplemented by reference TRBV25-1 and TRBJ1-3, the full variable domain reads EADIYQTPRYLVIGTGKKITLECSQTMGHDKMYWYQQDPGMELHLIHYSYGVNSTEKGDLSSESTVSRIRTEHFPLTLESARPSHTSQYLCATSCRDRTQGNTIYFGEGSWLTVV.

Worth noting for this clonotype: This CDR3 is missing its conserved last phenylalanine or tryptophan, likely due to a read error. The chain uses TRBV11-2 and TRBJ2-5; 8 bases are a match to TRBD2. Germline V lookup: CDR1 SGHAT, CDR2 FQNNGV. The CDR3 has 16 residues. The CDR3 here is CTSCQTPGGGKETQYS. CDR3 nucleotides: TGTACCAGCTGCCAAACACCTGGCGGGGGGAAAGAGACCCAGTACTCC.

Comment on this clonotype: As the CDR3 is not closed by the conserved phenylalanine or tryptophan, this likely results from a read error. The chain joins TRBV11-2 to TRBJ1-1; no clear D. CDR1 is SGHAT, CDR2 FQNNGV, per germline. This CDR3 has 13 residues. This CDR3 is CASSLVDNTEAFS. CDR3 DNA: TGTGCTAGCAGCTTGGTAGATAACACTGAAGCTTTCTCT.

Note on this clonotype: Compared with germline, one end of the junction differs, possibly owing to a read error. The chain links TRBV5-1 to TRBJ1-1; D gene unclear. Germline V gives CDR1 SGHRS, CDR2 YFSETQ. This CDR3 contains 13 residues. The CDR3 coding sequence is TGCCCCAGCGGCTTGGATGGGAACACTGAAGCTTTCTTT. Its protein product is CPSGLDGNTEAFF.

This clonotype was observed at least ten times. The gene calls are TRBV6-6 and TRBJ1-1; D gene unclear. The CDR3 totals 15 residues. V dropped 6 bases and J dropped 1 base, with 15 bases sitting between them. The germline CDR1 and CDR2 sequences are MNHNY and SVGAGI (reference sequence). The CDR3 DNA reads TGTGCCAGCAGGGATTCGGGTTCGGGGAACACTGAAGCTTTCTTT. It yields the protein CASRDSGSGNTEAFF.

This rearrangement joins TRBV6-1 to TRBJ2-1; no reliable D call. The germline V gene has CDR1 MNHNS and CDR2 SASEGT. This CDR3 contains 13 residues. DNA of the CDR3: TGTACCAACATGCTAAATCAACACAATGAGCAGTTCTTC. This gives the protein CTNMLNQHNEQFF.

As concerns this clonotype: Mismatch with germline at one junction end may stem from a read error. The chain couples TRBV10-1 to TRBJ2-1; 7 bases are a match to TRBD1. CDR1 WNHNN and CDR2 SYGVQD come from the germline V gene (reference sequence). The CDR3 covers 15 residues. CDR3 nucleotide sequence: TGCACCAGCAGCCCAGGGACAGCGGATTACAATGAGCAGTTCTTC. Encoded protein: CTSSPGTADYNEQFF.

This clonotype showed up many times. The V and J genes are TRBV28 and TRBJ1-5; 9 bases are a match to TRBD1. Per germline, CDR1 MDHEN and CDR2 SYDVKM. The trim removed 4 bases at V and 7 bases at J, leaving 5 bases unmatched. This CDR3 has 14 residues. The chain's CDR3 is CASSWDRDDQPQHF. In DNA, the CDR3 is TGTGCCAGCAGTTGGGACAGGGACGACCAGCCCCAGCATTTT.

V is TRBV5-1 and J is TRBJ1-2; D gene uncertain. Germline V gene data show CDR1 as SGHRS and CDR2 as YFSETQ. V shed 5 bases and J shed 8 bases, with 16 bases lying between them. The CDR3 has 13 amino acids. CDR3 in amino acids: CASSLTYAIGYTF. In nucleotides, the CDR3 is TGCGCCAGCAGTTTGACCTATGCTATCGGCTACACCTTC. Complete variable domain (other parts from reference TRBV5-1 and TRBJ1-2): KAGVTQTPRYLIKTRGQQVTLSCSPISGHRSVSWYQQTPGQGLQFLFEYFSETQRNKGNFPGRFSGRQFSNSRSEMNVSTLELGDSALYLCASSLTYAIGYTFGSGTRLTVV.

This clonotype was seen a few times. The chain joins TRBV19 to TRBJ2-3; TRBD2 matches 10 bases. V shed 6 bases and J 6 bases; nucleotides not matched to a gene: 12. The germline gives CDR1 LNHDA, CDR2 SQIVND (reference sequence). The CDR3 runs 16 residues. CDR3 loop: CASRNQAGGLSDTQYF. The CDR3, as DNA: TGTGCCAGTAGGAATCAAGCGGGAGGGTTGTCGGATACGCAGTATTTT.

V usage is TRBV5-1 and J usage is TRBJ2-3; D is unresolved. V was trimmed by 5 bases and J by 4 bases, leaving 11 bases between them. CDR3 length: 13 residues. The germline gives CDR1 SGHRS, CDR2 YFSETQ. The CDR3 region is CASRGAVSDTQYF. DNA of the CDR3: TGCGCCAGCAGAGGCGCGGTGTCAGATACGCAGTATTTT.

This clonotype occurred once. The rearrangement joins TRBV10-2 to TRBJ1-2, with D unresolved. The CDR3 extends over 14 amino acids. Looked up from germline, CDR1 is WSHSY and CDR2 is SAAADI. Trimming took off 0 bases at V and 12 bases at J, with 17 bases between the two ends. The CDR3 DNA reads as TGCGCCAGCAGTGAGTCGGGCAGAAACTATGGTCACACCTTC. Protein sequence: CASSESGRNYGHTF.

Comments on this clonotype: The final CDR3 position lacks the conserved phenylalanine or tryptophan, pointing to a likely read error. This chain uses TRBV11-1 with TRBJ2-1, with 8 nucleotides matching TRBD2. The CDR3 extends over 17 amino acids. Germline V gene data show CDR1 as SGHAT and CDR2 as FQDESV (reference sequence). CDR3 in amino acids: CASSSTYSGASYNKQFL. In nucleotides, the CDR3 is TGTGCCAGCAGCTCCACTTATAGCGGGGCCTCCTACAATAAGCAGTTCTTA.

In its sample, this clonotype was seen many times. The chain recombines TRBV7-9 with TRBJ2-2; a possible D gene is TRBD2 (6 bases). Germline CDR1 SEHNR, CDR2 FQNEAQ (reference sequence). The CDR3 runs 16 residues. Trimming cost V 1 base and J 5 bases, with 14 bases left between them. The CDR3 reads CASSLGRRGWTGELFF. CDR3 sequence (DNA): TGTGCCAGCAGCTTAGGAAGGAGGGGATGGACCGGGGAGCTGTTTTTT.

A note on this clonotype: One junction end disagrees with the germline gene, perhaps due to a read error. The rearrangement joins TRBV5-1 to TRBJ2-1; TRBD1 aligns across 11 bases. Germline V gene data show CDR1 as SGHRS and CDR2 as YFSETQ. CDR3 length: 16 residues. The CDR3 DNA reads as TGTGCCAGCAGCCCCTTCGGGACAGGGGGTTACGATGAGCAGTTCTTC. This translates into CASSPFGTGGYDEQFF. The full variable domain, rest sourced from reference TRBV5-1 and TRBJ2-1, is KAGVTQTPRYLIKTRGQQVTLSCSPISGHRSVSWYQQTPGQGLQFLFEYFSETQRNKGNFPGRFSGRQFSNSRSEMNVSTLELGDSALYLCASSPFGTGGYDEQFFGPGTRLTVL.

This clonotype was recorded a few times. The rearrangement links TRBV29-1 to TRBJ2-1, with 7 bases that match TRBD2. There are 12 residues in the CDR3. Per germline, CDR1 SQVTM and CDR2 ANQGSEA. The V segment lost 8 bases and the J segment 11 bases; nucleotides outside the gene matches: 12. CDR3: CSIVLAVVQQFF. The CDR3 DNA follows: TGCAGCATTGTTCTAGCGGTTGTGCAGCAGTTCTTC.